Detailed here is one T cell receptor beta chain. The antigen is unknown. Germline trimming cut 4 bases from V and 7 bases from J; bases unmatched to any gene: 3. The CDR3 extends over 14 amino acids. Germline V CDR1 and CDR2: LGHNA, YNFKEQ. The table came from immunoSEQ multiplex PCR; TCRdb's copy has only in-frame clones and leaves some out. Counted here are 50,000 or so clones, around 52% occurring once; the ten biggest clones make up about 29%. This record comes from a study of cytotoxic CD8 clonotypes in ibrutinib-treated CLL. Findings and caveats of the study: Clonality increased with ibrutinib response but returned toward baseline at progression.

This receptor was taken from a human donor with chronic lymphocytic leukemia. The genes are TRBV4-2 and TRBJ2-1, with TRBD2 matching 11 bases. The sequencing here drew on PBMCs, taken after 24 months of ibrutinib treatment. Here the CDR3 reads CASSPSGGWNEQFF. The DNA of the CDR3 is TGTGCCAGCAGCCCTAGCGGGGGGTGGAATGAGCAGTTCTTC.